This TCR beta chain comes out of a study of type 1 and type 2 diabetes patients (dated by TCRdb to 2016 to 2017). Study-wide context: The cohort comprised eight to ten type 1 diabetes patients, a few type 2 diabetes patients and roughly 6 nondiabetic controls recruited in China. When roughly 19-cycle amplification was compared with approximately 25-cycle amplification, V gene usage looked similar, suggesting that primer efficiencies were similar and PCR bias was random. The study profiled TCRbeta repertoires by high-throughput sequencing to compare type 1 diabetes, type 2 diabetes and nondiabetic individuals. Across the study, CD4+ and CD8+ T cells were positively selected from PBMCs by means of CD4 or CD8 MicroBeads on MACS columns. Sequencing of the TCRbeta libraries was paired-end and was performed on Illumina HiSeq 2000 or MiSeq instruments. Type 2 diabetes patients were included as a disease comparison group for the type 1 diabetes patients. A total of approximately 20,000,000 paired-end reads were generated across the whole study.

Sequencer: Illumina MiSeq. TCRbeta CDR3 amplification used genomic DNA from the sorted T cell subsets as template. The TCRbeta CDR3 region was amplified by multiplex PCR using 30 forward and 13 reverse primers. PCR products were purified with AMPure XP beads, after which indices and adaptors were added in a second approximately 25-cycle PCR. Before sequencing, libraries were gel-purified with the QIAquick Gel Extraction Kit. On the study's bioinformatics: FLASH was used to merge paired-end reads, and IgBLAST was used to align the merged reads to IMGT V, D and J germline references. Reads with below 70% alignment identity to germline references were discarded, and about 11 million reads were retained study-wide. CDR3 boundaries, reading frame and productivity were assigned following IMGT definitions. Highly-expanded clones were defined as clones at or above 1% of reads, and diversity was measured by normalized Shannon entropy. Unpaired two-tailed t-tests were used to test for differences in Shannon entropy between groups. Clones were called with MiXCR by TCRdb after fastp trimmed the public reads at Q25, and only in-frame beta chains were retained. One record per CDR3 amino acid sequence lists the most common genes and DNA. V and J calls and clone size were set by TCRdb, not the authors. A total of more than 250,000 distinct CDR3 sequences appear in this sample, 47% of them only once. The top ten constitute roughly 15% of the sample.

Overall study outcomes, separate from this receptor: Because only a limited number of T2D and control samples were sequenced, some T1D-only HECs might also be present in more T2D or control samples. Only a few highly-expanded CD4+ clones (median one) were found in type 2 diabetes patients, and these clones made up a median about 3.9% of reads. In both CD4+ and CD8+ T cells, type 2 diabetes repertoires were highly diverse and significantly more diverse than type 1 diabetes repertoires. Type 2 diabetes and control samples had highly correlated V and J gene usage patterns, with an average between-sample correlation of around 0.97. Study groups were not matched for age and gender, which possibly biased interpretation.

This clonotype was recorded a few times. What this receptor recognizes is not known. Per-base qualities were not stored, and no clone one base away is much larger. From a lookup of the germline V gene, CDR1 and CDR2 are SGDLS and YYNGEE. The CDR3 measures 13 amino acids from cysteine to phenylalanine. Just CDR3 DNA is preserved here, 39 bases in frame from base 1. V loses 0 bases of germline sequence and J loses 5 bases, and the interval between the two ends is 8 bases. Every diabetic patient fulfilled standard classification criteria for type 1 or type 2 diabetes, and glucose and C-peptide were evaluated using WHO-recommended methods. Donors were excluded if they had other autoimmune diseases or infections within the previous four weeks. From each participant, 7.5 to 10 milliliters of peripheral blood were collected. LymphoPrep density separation was used to isolate PBMCs.

Material: peripheral blood mononuclear cells (PBMCs). This clonotype was obtained from a man aged 18-30 years with type 2 diabetes. This receptor chain uses TRBV9 and TRBJ2-5; the D gene assignment is ambiguous. The CDR3 region has the sequence CASSVGEGETQYF. DNA sequence: TGTGCCAGCAGCGTAGGGGAAGGGGAGACCCAGTACTTC.